This T cell receptor (beta chain) was retrieved from a study of blood T cell repertoires in COVID-19. Study-wide context: Samples representing acute and convalescent COVID-19 were sourced from the United States, Italy and Spain.

As originally analysed: Using reference gene primer amplification, nucleated cell counts were estimated. This table comes from immunoSEQ multiplex PCR, and its TCRdb copy is limited to in-frame clones, with some not included. D and trimming come from the DNA, and the V and J calls and clone size come from that table. The sample shows 150,000 to 200,000 clones, roughly 77% of them seen only once. The Seattle patients, enrolled during active infection, were followed longitudinally. Sequenced sample: peripheral blood. This TCR derives from a woman aged 40 to 49 with COVID-19, enrolled during active disease.

The DNA of the CDR3 is TGTGCCAGTAGTACAGGCAGGGGGAATAGCAATCAGCCCCAGCATTTT. Translating gives CASSTGRGNSNQPQHF. J is TRBJ1-5 and V is TRBV19; TRBD1 agrees at 7 bases. V shed 4 bases and J 0 bases; nucleotides not matched to a gene: 6. This CDR3 has 16 amino acids. The V gene's germline CDR1 is LNHDA and CDR2 SQIVND (reference sequence).